The 26 T cell receptor beta chains listed next were all sequenced from one sample in a study of CD8 T cells in ankylosing spondylitis (dated by TCRdb to 2016 to 2017). Study-wide conclusions, independent of this receptor: A TCR beta motif of about eight highly homologous amino acid variants appeared characteristic of blood from ankylosing spondylitis patients.

Their target antigens are unknown. Library preparation employed 5' RACE. The sample was run on an Illumina HiSeq 2500. Using fastp trimming at Q25 and MiXCR clonotype assembly, TCRdb reanalyzed the public sequencing data and kept in-frame beta chains. Rows with one shared CDR3 protein collapse into an entry with the most common genes and DNA. The sample records about 220,000 distinct CDR3 sequences, around 6.6% of which are singletons. Together, the top ten hold over 12% of the sample. Material: blood, either unsorted or a sorted T cell fraction (not recorded which). The source of these receptors is a male donor with ankylosing spondylitis.

The V and J genes are TRBV7-9 and TRBJ1-2; D is ambiguous. Germline CDR1 is SEHNR and CDR2 is FQNEAQ (reference sequence). The ends were cut back, 7 bases at V and 3 bases at J, with 12 bases in the middle. This CDR3 spans 13 amino acids. The CDR3 sequence: CASKNRRDYGYTF. The CDR3 coding sequence is TGTGCCAGCAAAAATCGGAGGGACTATGGCTACACCTTC.

This clonotype has a count of ten or more. The rearrangement uses TRBV5-5 and TRBJ2-5, with D uncertain. V lost 2 bases to trimming and J lost 2 bases, with 10 bases between them. The germline V gene has CDR1 SGHKS and CDR2 YYEKEE (reference sequence). The CDR3 runs to 14 residues. In nucleotides, the CDR3 is TGTGCCAGCAGCTTCCTCGGAGTTCAAGAGACCCAGTACTTC. Its protein is CASSFLGVQETQYF.

In this sample, this clonotype turned up many times. The chain couples TRBV7-8 to TRBJ1-5, with a weak D call TRBD1 (5 bases). CDR1 and CDR2 from the germline V gene are SGHVS and FQNEAQ. CDR3 length: 13 residues. The V gene lost 7 bases and the J gene lost 6 bases, with 13 bases spanning the gap. CDR3 region: CASTRGRGQPQHF. The CDR3 DNA sequence: TGTGCCAGCACTAGGGGAAGGGGTCAGCCCCAGCATTTT.

This clonotype was seen a handful of times. The gene calls are TRBV3-1 and TRBJ2-1; the D call may be TRBD1 or TRBD2 (6 bases each). In germline, CDR1 is LGHDT, CDR2 YNNKEL (reference sequence). The CDR3 has 14 residues. V was cut by 1 base and J by 15 bases, with 19 bases left in between. This chain's CDR3 is CASSQGGVRGGPFF. In DNA form, the CDR3 reads TGTGCCAGCAGCCAAGGTGGGGTCAGGGGAGGTCCGTTCTTC.

This clonotype was seen repeatedly, ten times or more. The rearrangement uses TRBV29-1 and TRBJ2-1; 16 nucleotides align to TRBD2. The CDR3 covers 12 residues. The germline CDR1 and CDR2 sequences are SQVTM and ANQGSEA. The DNA of the CDR3 is TGCAGTGGGACTAGCGGGAGGGGTGAGCAGTTCTTC. This sequence encodes CSGTSGRGEQFF.

This clonotype was counted many times. The chain uses TRBV11-2 and TRBJ2-4; D might be TRBD1 or TRBD2, each matching 6 bases. The CDR3 has 15 residues. Germline loops: CDR1 SGHAT, CDR2 FQNNGV. V was cut by 4 bases and J by 8 bases, with 18 bases left in between. The CDR3 coding sequence is TGTGCCAGCAGCTCCTTATGGGGGGCTGGGGACATTCAGTACTTC. It encodes CASSSLWGAGDIQYF.

This clonotype was counted many times. The junction and the germline gene differ at one end; a read error may be behind it. The chain employs TRBV3-1 and TRBJ1-2, with D tentatively TRBD1 (5 bases). This CDR3 has 14 residues. CDR1 and CDR2 from the germline V gene are LGHDT and YNNKEL (reference sequence). In DNA, the CDR3 is TGTGCCAGCAGTCAAGGGACGGCTGCTCCCGGCTACACCTTC. Protein sequence: CASSQGTAAPGYTF.

Notes on this clonotype: The missing conserved phenylalanine or tryptophan at the end of this CDR3 makes a read error likely. The rearrangement joins TRBV6-5 to TRBJ2-1; 9 nucleotides agree with TRBD1. The CDR3 totals 15 residues. From germline, CDR1 is MNHEY and CDR2 SVGAGI. J lost 5 bases, V lost 5 bases, and 7 bases had no gene match. CDR3 nucleotide sequence: TGTGCCAGCAGTCACGGGACAGGGAGAAACAATGAGCAGTTCTCC. Its translation: CASSHGTGRNNEQFS.

This clonotype has at least ten counts. The rearrangement joins TRBV28 to TRBJ1-5; D unresolved. Germline-derived CDR1 and CDR2 are MDHEN and SYDVKM. Trimming took 3 bases from V and 5 from J, leaving 8 bases between them. The CDR3 sequence is 13 residues long. The CDR3 nucleotides are TGTGCCAGCAGTTTGAGTTGGGATCAGCCCCAGCATTTT. Translation: CASSLSWDQPQHF.

Many counts were recorded for this clonotype. V gene TRBV24-1 combines with J gene TRBJ2-1, with D perhaps TRBD2 (6 bases). V was trimmed by 3 bases and J by 12 bases, leaving 14 bases between them. Germline V gene data show CDR1 as KGHDR and CDR2 as SFDVKD. The length of the CDR3 is 13 residues. CDR3 amino acids: CATSDVDRRGQFF. The CDR3, as DNA: TGTGCCACCAGTGATGTGGACCGGAGGGGGCAGTTCTTC.

This clonotype was seen ten or more times. This chain links TRBV4-1 with TRBJ2-1; no firm D call. Trimming took off 4 bases at V and 4 bases at J, with 11 bases between the two ends. This CDR3 is 14 amino acids long. Germline V gives CDR1 MGHRA, CDR2 YSYEKL. CDR3 coding DNA: TGCGCCAGCAGCCTCTATGTATCATACAATGAGCAGTTCTTC. This encodes CASSLYVSYNEQFF.

The table lists this clonotype with many counts. This chain connects TRBV29-1 to TRBJ1-1; possibly TRBD1 for D (5 bases). This CDR3 has 13 amino acids. Germline CDR1 is SQVTM and CDR2 is ANQGSEA. V lost 6 bases, J lost 3 bases, and 14 bases lay in between. The CDR3 bases are TGCAGCGTGCCGGGACCGGGATACACTGAAGCTTTCTTT. It is translated as CSVPGPGYTEAFF.

The rearrangement joins TRBV15 to TRBJ1-1, with a tentative D call TRBD1 (5 bases). CDR1 is LNHNV and CDR2 is YYDKDF in the germline V gene (reference sequence). The CDR3 sequence is 14 residues long. The V and J ends lost 1 base and 0 bases respectively, with 6 bases between them. CDR3 coding DNA: TGTGCCACCAGCAGAGCGGGGCTGAACACTGAAGCTTTCTTT. Protein product: CATSRAGLNTEAFF.

This clonotype was recorded many times. The chain uses TRBV4-3 and TRBJ1-4; no firm D call. Trimming removed 0 bases at V and 7 bases at J, with 12 bases between. CDR1 and CDR2 from the germline V gene are LGHNA and YSLEER. This CDR3 region has 15 residues. The CDR3 bases are TGCGCCAGCAGCCAAGATCTGTTTGCGGGTGAAAAACTGTTTTTT. Protein product: CASSQDLFAGEKLFF.

This clonotype was seen many times. J is TRBJ1-2 and V is TRBV4-2, with D uncertain. Germline-derived CDR1 and CDR2 are LGHNA and YNFKEQ. The CDR3 extends over 16 amino acids. V dropped 0 bases and J dropped 6 bases, with 17 bases sitting between them. CDR3 in DNA: TGTGCCAGCAGCCAAGATAGGTCGGTAGGGAGGGATGGCTACACCTTC. Its translation is CASSQDRSVGRDGYTF.

This rearrangement joins TRBV19 to TRBJ2-1; D could derive from TRBD1 or TRBD2 (5 bases each). The CDR3 runs to 13 residues. Trimming cost V 3 bases and J 13 bases, with 16 bases left between them. CDR1 and CDR2 (germline): LNHDA, SQIVND (reference sequence). CDR3 protein: CASSIGRFGTQFF. The CDR3 nucleotides are TGTGCCAGTAGTATTGGTAGGTTTGGGACCCAGTTCTTC.

The table lists this clonotype with many counts. J is TRBJ2-7 and V is TRBV4-1; D is unresolved. The V gene lost 8 bases and the J gene lost 3 bases, with 14 bases spanning the gap. The length of the CDR3 is 13 residues. CDR1 and CDR2 from the germline V gene are MGHRA and YSYEKL. This CDR3 reads CASAQGGGYEQYF. The CDR3 DNA reads as TGCGCCAGCGCCCAAGGTGGCGGCTACGAGCAGTACTTC.

This sequence joins TRBV5-1 and TRBJ1-2, with D tentatively TRBD1 (5 bases). The length of the CDR3 is 15 residues. Looked up from germline, CDR1 is SGHRS and CDR2 is YFSETQ. V lost 0 bases to trimming and J lost 4 bases, with 13 bases between them. CDR3 protein: CASSLEGRGSYGYTF. Here the CDR3 DNA reads TGCGCCAGCAGCTTGGAAGGTCGGGGGAGCTATGGCTACACCTTC.

This clonotype showed up many times. The chain employs TRBV4-3 and TRBJ2-1, with D possibly matching TRBD1 (7 bases). Trimming removed 1 base from V and 0 bases from J, with 22 bases in between. The CDR3 is 20 amino acids. The germline V gene encodes CDR1 LGHNA and CDR2 YSLEER. The CDR3 DNA is TGCGCCAGCAGCCAAGGGACAGGATCTAGCGTTGGTAACTCCTACAATGAGCAGTTCTTC. Amino acids: CASSQGTGSSVGNSYNEQFF.

This clonotype was detected many times. The chain links TRBV20-1 to TRBJ2-1, with D tentatively TRBD1 or TRBD2 (5 bases each). The length of the CDR3 is 14 residues. V gave up 5 bases and J gave up 0 bases, with 11 bases separating them. Germline-derived CDR1 and CDR2 are DFQATT and SNEGSKA (reference sequence). The chain's CDR3 is CSADGTSSYNEQFF. The CDR3 nucleotides read TGCAGTGCTGATGGGACCAGCTCCTACAATGAGCAGTTCTTC.

This clonotype has a count of ten or more. CDR3: CASSQGTWTSRETQYF. In nucleotides, the CDR3 is TGTGCCAGCAGCCAAGGGACTTGGACTAGCAGGGAGACCCAGTACTTC. The chain employs TRBV4-2 and TRBJ2-5; TRBD2 agrees at 8 bases. CDR3 length equals 16 residues. Trimming at V came to 1 base and at J to 5 bases, leaving 9 bases not matched to a gene. The germline CDR1 and CDR2 sequences are LGHNA and YNFKEQ.

J is TRBJ1-5 and V is TRBV19, with D unresolved. The CDR3 extends over 13 amino acids. V was shortened by 3 bases and J by 8 bases, with 11 bases between the two germline ends. CDR1 LNHDA and CDR2 SQIVND come from the germline V gene (reference sequence). The CDR3 loop is CASSIMGGEPQHF. The CDR3 coding sequence is TGTGCCAGTAGTATTATGGGAGGTGAGCCCCAGCATTTT.

This clonotype occurred many times. The chain couples TRBV28 to TRBJ1-1, with D tentatively TRBD1 (5 bases). The CDR3 has 14 residues. Germline assignment: CDR1 MDHEN and CDR2 SYDVKM. V lost 2 bases to trimming and J lost 6 bases, with 13 bases between them. The CDR3 reads CASSLTGTAAEAFF. The CDR3 DNA is TGTGCCAGCAGTTTAACCGGGACCGCGGCTGAAGCTTTCTTT.

Ten or more counts support this clonotype. The CDR3 DNA reads as TGCGCCAGCAGCCCGTGGACTAGCGGGAGTCTCGGGGAGCTGTTTTTT. The encoded protein is CASSPWTSGSLGELFF. This chain joins TRBV5-1 and TRBJ2-2, with TRBD2 identical over 13 bases. The trim removed 4 bases at V and 7 bases at J, leaving 7 bases unmatched. The CDR3 contains 16 residues. The germline gives CDR1 SGHRS, CDR2 YFSETQ.

V gene TRBV4-3 combines with J gene TRBJ1-1; TRBD1 aligns across 9 bases. The CDR3 is 13 residues long. The V segment lost 5 bases and the J segment 8 bases; nucleotides outside the gene matches: 6. Per germline, CDR1 LGHNA and CDR2 YSLEER. The CDR3 region is CASSLQGAGEAFF. In DNA, the CDR3 is TGCGCCAGCAGCTTACAGGGGGCTGGAGAAGCTTTCTTT.

This clonotype was picked up many times. The gene calls are TRBV6-5 and TRBJ2-7; TRBD2 might be the D (6 bases). V was clipped by 0 bases and J by 2 bases, with 11 bases between them. The CDR3 has 15 residues. Per germline, CDR1 MNHEY and CDR2 SVGAGI. The CDR3 coding sequence is TGTGCCAGCAGTTACTCGATCGGGGGAGCCTACGAGCAGTACTTC. Translating it yields CASSYSIGGAYEQYF.